This T cell receptor (beta chain) was sequenced during a study of T-cell memory formation after mild COVID-19. The overall study: Clustering of TCRs was largely donor specific. Study results and limitations: Still unconfirmed is whether the second-wave clones peaking on day 37 recognized SARS-CoV-2. Day 15 to 85 contracting clones showed balanced CD4/CD8; day 15 to 37 expanders favored CD4+.

Regarding this clonotype: Its antigen is unknown.

cDNA libraries for TCR alpha and TCR beta, carrying sample barcodes and UMIs, came from 5'RACE with constant-segment primers. TCRdb reanalysed the 5' RACE reads using MiXCR and keeps one entry per CDR3 protein. The data contain nearly 110,000 distinct CDR3 sequences, over 15% of them singletons. V was pared by 4 bases and J by 2 bases, with 18 bases between. The CDR3 has 18 residues. The origin of this receptor is an adult woman who had mild COVID-19 (a few samples of this study predate the infection). Cell type and time point are not known. The rearrangement links TRBV12-3 or TRBV12-4 to TRBJ2-6; D is possibly TRBD1 or TRBD2 (5 bases each). Sequenced sample: PBMCs or a T cell subset sorted from them (not recorded which). This CDR3 is CASSSLILGRAGANVLTF. In DNA, the CDR3 is TGTGCCAGCAGTTCCTTAATATTGGGACGGGCTGGGGCCAACGTCCTGACTTTC.